This entry lists 28 T cell receptor beta chains sequenced from one sample in a study of blood T cell repertoires in COVID-19. Generated by immunoSEQ multiplex PCR, the TCRdb table keeps only in-frame clones and is missing some. The repertoire holds roughly 250,000 clones, with around four fifths as singletons. Sequenced sample: peripheral blood. These receptors came from a man aged 50-60 years with acute or convalescent COVID-19.

This chain connects TRBV19 to TRBJ1-5; 7 positions match TRBD1. CDR1 and CDR2 (germline): LNHDA, SQIVND (reference sequence). The J segment lost 3 bases and the V segment lost 7 bases, leaving 9 bases of the junction unmatched. This CDR3 is 15 amino acids long. CDR3 sequence reads: CASIGVGQVNQPQHF. The CDR3 nucleotides are TGTGCCAGTATAGGGGTTGGACAGGTCAATCAGCCCCAGCATTTT. The full variable domain, its missing parts supplied by reference TRBV19 and TRBJ1-5, is DGGITQSPKYLFRKEGQNVTLSCEQNLNHDAMYWYRQDPGQGLRLIYYSQIVNDFQKGDIAEGYSVSREKKESFPLTVTSAQKNPTAFYLCASIGVGQVNQPQHFGDGTRLSIL.

CDR3 loop: CASSPGALLEQYF. DNA for the CDR3: TGTGCCAGCAGTCCTGGGGCCCTTCTCGAGCAGTACTTC. The chain couples TRBV12-3 or TRBV12-4 to TRBJ2-7; the D gene is possibly TRBD1 (5 bases). V shed 5 bases and J shed 6 bases, with 14 bases lying between them. The CDR3 is 13 amino acids.

This clone was detected only once. The J gene is TRBJ2-1, the V gene TRBV5-8; 11 nucleotides line up with TRBD2. CDR1 is SGHTS, CDR2 YDEGEE, per germline. Unmatched junction bases numbered 6, after V lost 0 bases and J lost 10 bases. This CDR3 is 15 amino acids long. The CDR3 region is CASSLGTSGWEEQFF. The CDR3, as DNA: TGTGCCAGCAGCTTGGGGACTAGCGGGTGGGAGGAGCAGTTCTTC.

V and J are TRBV5-1 and TRBJ1-5; unclear D gene. Per germline, CDR1 SGHRS and CDR2 YFSETQ. This CDR3 region has 13 residues. V was pared by 0 bases and J by 5 bases, with 6 bases between. CDR3 in DNA: TGCGCCAGCAGCTTGGAACGGGATCAGCCCCAGCATTTT. Amino acids: CASSLERDQPQHF.

The sample holds one count of this clone. The chain links TRBV6-1 to TRBJ1-1, with TRBD1 matching 7 bases. This CDR3 comprises 15 residues. V lost 2 bases, J lost 4 bases, and 7 bases stayed unmatched. Germline V gives CDR1 MNHNS, CDR2 SASEGT. CDR3 amino acids: CASSEQQGLGTEAFF. The CDR3 nucleotides read TGTGCCAGCAGTGAACAACAGGGGTTGGGCACTGAAGCTTTCTTT.

V gene TRBV13 combines with J gene TRBJ1-5; TRBD1 might be the D (6 bases). The V end lost 2 bases, the J end lost 2 bases, and 7 bases lay between the germline ends. In germline, CDR1 is PRHDT, CDR2 FYEKMQ (reference sequence). The CDR3 runs to 14 residues. CDR3 sequence (DNA): TGTGCCAGCAGCTTAAGACAGGGCAATCAGCCCCAGCATTTT. This codes for CASSLRQGNQPQHF.

The V and J genes are TRBV6-6 and TRBJ1-6, with 9 bases identical to TRBD1. The CDR3 is made up of 14 amino acids. With 8 bases clipped from V and 9 bases from J, the junction kept 8 bases outside the gene matches. Germline V lookup: CDR1 MNHNY, CDR2 SVGAGI (reference sequence). The CDR3 loop is CASWTGDGPSPLHF. The CDR3, as DNA: TGTGCCAGCTGGACAGGGGACGGTCCTTCACCCCTCCACTTT.

The chain combines TRBV4-1 with TRBJ1-4; D is ambiguous. This CDR3 has 15 amino acids. V gave up 2 bases and J gave up 6 bases, with 13 bases separating them. CDR1 and CDR2 from the germline V gene are MGHRA and YSYEKL. The CDR3 is CASSQPFSGDEKLFF. As DNA, the CDR3 is TGCGCCAGCAGCCAACCGTTTTCCGGGGATGAAAAACTGTTTTTT.

The rearrangement links TRBV6-5 to TRBJ2-2; no clear D. V lost 2 bases, J lost 2 bases, and 9 bases lay in between. The CDR3 contains 15 residues. Germline assignment: CDR1 MNHEY and CDR2 SVGAGI. The CDR3 DNA sequence: TGTGCCAGCAGTTACGAGTCGATTAACACCGGGGAGCTGTTTTTT. Translation gives CASSYESINTGELFF.

This clone occurred once. The rearrangement joins TRBV7-6 to TRBJ2-2; the D is unclear. V shed 3 bases and J shed 4 bases, with 9 bases lying between them. From germline, CDR1 is SGHVS and CDR2 FNYEAQ. The CDR3 sequence is 14 residues long. CDR3 nucleotides: TGTGCCAGCAGCTTCTCAGGCCCCACCGGGGAGCTGTTTTTT. It is translated as CASSFSGPTGELFF.

The chain joins TRBV27 to TRBJ1-6; 8 bases match TRBD1. Germline V CDR1 and CDR2: MNHEY, SMNVEV (reference sequence). This CDR3 has 15 amino acids. V lost 5 bases, J lost 7 bases, and 7 bases stayed unmatched. The CDR3 DNA reads as TGTGCCAGCAGTAAACGGACAGGGTGGAATTCACCCCTCCACTTT. Amino acids: CASSKRTGWNSPLHF.

The J gene is TRBJ1-4, the V gene TRBV19; D is perhaps TRBD1 (5 bases). This CDR3 comprises 15 residues. Trimming left V 3 bases short and J 0 bases short, with 8 bases between. From germline, CDR1 is LNHDA and CDR2 SQIVND (reference sequence). DNA of the CDR3: TGTGCCAGTAGTATCTCGACAGCAACTAATGAAAAACTGTTTTTT. As protein: CASSISTATNEKLFF. The whole variable domain, filled in from reference TRBV19 and TRBJ1-4, reads DGGITQSPKYLFRKEGQNVTLSCEQNLNHDAMYWYRQDPGQGLRLIYYSQIVNDFQKGDIAEGYSVSREKKESFPLTVTSAQKNPTAFYLCASSISTATNEKLFFGSGTQLSVL.

CDR3 protein: CASSSRGDNSPLHF. The CDR3 DNA follows: TGTGCCAGCTCATCCAGGGGGGATAATTCACCCCTCCACTTT. The V gene is TRBV18, the J gene TRBJ1-6; TRBD1 matches 7 bases. The CDR3 contains 14 residues. V lost 5 bases, J lost 5 bases, and 3 bases stayed unmatched. CDR1 and CDR2 (germline): KGHSH, LQKENI.

This chain uses TRBV11-2 with TRBJ2-5, with 9 bases lining up with TRBD2. The CDR3 covers 16 residues. Losses at the gene ends were 1 base for V and 1 base for J; bases not matched to a gene: 4. Germline CDR1 SGHAT, CDR2 FQNNGV. Written as DNA, the CDR3 is TGTGCCAGCAGCTTAGCTCTTAGCGGGAGCCAAGAGACCCAGTACTTC. Translating gives CASSLALSGSQETQYF.

This chain uses TRBV2 with TRBJ2-7; the match to TRBD1 covers 9 bases. J gave up 0 bases and V 5 bases, and 8 bases lay outside the gene matches. CDR1 and CDR2 from the germline V gene are SNHLY and FYNNEI. The CDR3 is 16 amino acids. CDR3 sequence reads: CASSRKGTGHSYEQYF. The CDR3 DNA follows: TGTGCCAGCAGTCGTAAGGGGACAGGGCACTCCTACGAGCAGTACTTC. The full variable domain, in which reference TRBV2 and TRBJ2-7 provide the parts outside the CDR3, is EPEVTQTPSHQVTQMGQEVILRCVPISNHLYFYWYRQILGQKVEFLVSFYNNEISEKSEIFDDQFSVERPDGSNFTLKIRSTKLEDSAMYFCASSRKGTGHSYEQYFGPGTRLTVT.

The chain combines TRBV10-3 with TRBJ2-7; perhaps TRBD1 as D (7 bases). The CDR3 totals 14 residues. Trimming took 8 bases from V and 2 from J, leaving 16 bases between them. CDR1 is ENHRY and CDR2 is SYGVKD in the germline V gene. The CDR3 DNA follows: TGTGCCATCGGAAGGACAGGACTAACCTACGAGCAGTACTTC. This gives the protein CAIGRTGLTYEQYF.

The chain joins TRBV19 to TRBJ2-7; 7 bases match TRBD2. V lost 9 bases and J lost 3; bases outside the gene matches: 2. Germline V gene lookup returns CDR1 LNHDA and CDR2 SQIVND (reference sequence). The CDR3 extends over 11 amino acids. For the CDR3, the DNA is TGTGCCAGCGGACTAGTCTACGAGCAGTACTTC. It is translated as CASGLVYEQYF.

V gene TRBV11-2 combines with J gene TRBJ2-7; TRBD2 aligns across 8 bases. The CDR3 is 16 residues long. CDR1 is SGHAT, CDR2 FQNNGV, per germline. The V and J ends lost 5 bases and 2 bases, in that order; junction bases with no gene match: 11. The CDR3 protein is CASSPPNSGITYEQYF. Written as DNA, the CDR3 is TGTGCCAGCAGCCCCCCAAATAGCGGGATTACCTACGAGCAGTACTTC.

This clone was counted a few times. The CDR3 sequence is CAWRAGQGMVSPLHF. CDR3 sequence (DNA): TGTGCCTGGAGGGCCGGACAGGGAATGGTTTCACCCCTCCACTTT. This chain uses TRBV30 with TRBJ1-6, with 8 bases identical to TRBD1. The germline CDR1 and CDR2 sequences are GTSNPN and SVGIG (reference sequence). Germline trimming cut 3 bases from V and 9 bases from J; bases unmatched to any gene: 10. The CDR3 is 15 amino acids.

The genes are TRBV14 and TRBJ1-2; no clear D gene. V lost 4 bases to trimming and J lost 5 bases, with 17 bases between them. Germline CDR1 and CDR2: SGHDN and FVKESK. The CDR3 consists of 15 residues. Written as DNA, the CDR3 is TGTGCCAGCAGCCGAGAAACGTTCGGGTTTTATGGCTACACCTTC. It codes for CASSRETFGFYGYTF. The full variable domain, with the rest looked up from reference TRBV14 and TRBJ1-2, is EAGVTQFPSHSVIEKGQTVTLRCDPISGHDNLYWYRRVMGKEIKFLLHFVKESKQDESGMPNNRFLAERTGGTYSTLKVQPAELEDSGVYFCASSRETFGFYGYTFGSGTRLTVV.

V usage is TRBV3-1 (or the pseudogene TRBV3-2) and J usage is TRBJ2-2; D is unresolved. The germline CDR1 and CDR2 sequences are LGHDT and YNNKEL (reference sequence). The ends were cut back, 2 bases at V and 6 bases at J, with 10 bases in the middle. The CDR3 is made up of 14 amino acids. In DNA, the CDR3 is TGTGCCAGCAGCCAACAACTAACCGCCGGGGAGCTGTTTTTT. It specifies CASSQQLTAGELFF.

The rearrangement joins TRBV9 to TRBJ2-1; 11 bases line up with TRBD2. Germline CDR1 and CDR2: SGDLS and YYNGEE. This CDR3 has 15 amino acids. Germline trimming cut 3 bases from V and 7 bases from J; bases unmatched to any gene: 6. The CDR3 bases are TGTGCCAGCAGCGCTGGACTAGCGGGTAATAATGAGCAGTTCTTC. It codes for CASSAGLAGNNEQFF.

This clone was detected only once. The chain links TRBV13 to TRBJ2-3; D is ambiguous. Trimming cost V 4 bases and J 1 base, with 6 bases left between them. Germline V gene sequence: CDR1 PRHDT, CDR2 FYEKMQ (reference sequence). The CDR3 is 13 residues long. In nucleotides, the CDR3 is TGTGCCAGCAGCTCCCGGGGCACAGATACGCAGTATTTT. Translated, it gives CASSSRGTDTQYF. The whole variable domain, remainder taken from reference TRBV13 and TRBJ2-3, is AAGVIQSPRHLIKEKRETATLKCYPIPRHDTVYWYQQGPGQDPQFLISFYEKMQSDKGSIPDRFSAQQFSDYHSELNMSSLELGDSALYFCASSSRGTDTQYFGPGTRLTVL.

The chain couples TRBV11-2 to TRBJ1-1, with TRBD1 as a possible D gene (6 bases). The CDR3 is made up of 11 amino acids. Germline V gene lookup returns CDR1 SGHAT and CDR2 FQNNGV. The V end lost 9 bases, the J end lost 11 bases, and 16 bases lay between the germline ends. CDR3 in amino acids: CASTGHRWAFF. The CDR3 nucleotides are TGTGCCAGTACGGGACACCGATGGGCTTTCTTT.

The chain is built from TRBV28 and TRBJ2-1; 7 nucleotides align to TRBD1. The CDR3 totals 14 residues. The V gene's germline CDR1 is MDHEN and CDR2 SYDVKM. V trimming: 6 bases; J trimming: 4 bases; junction bases outside the gene matches: 6. DNA for the CDR3: TGTGCCAGCAGAGCCGGGACAGATTACAATGAGCAGTTCTTC. This gives the protein CASRAGTDYNEQFF.

The V gene is TRBV5-1, the J gene TRBJ2-3, with TRBD2 as a possible D gene (6 bases). This CDR3 contains 15 residues. V lost 4 bases to trimming and J lost 0 bases, with 12 bases between them. Germline V CDR1 and CDR2: SGHRS, YFSETQ. This CDR3 is CASSPGLGSTDTQYF. The CDR3 nucleotides are TGCGCCAGCAGCCCGGGACTGGGGAGCACAGATACGCAGTATTTT.

The chain joins TRBV11-2 to TRBJ1-4; a possible D gene is TRBD1 (6 bases). Looked up from germline, CDR1 is SGHAT and CDR2 is FQNNGV. The germline V and J ends were trimmed by 4 bases and 3 bases, with 12 bases remaining between them. CDR3 length: 15 residues. CDR3 DNA sequence: TGTGCCAGCAGCTCCTCGGACAGTGCTAATGAAAAACTGTTTTTT. This codes for CASSSSDSANEKLFF. Supplemented by reference TRBV11-2 and TRBJ1-4, the full variable domain reads EAGVAQSPRYKIIEKRQSVAFWCNPISGHATLYWYQQILGQGPKLLIQFQNNGVVDDSQLPKDRFSAERLKGVDSTLKIQPAKLEDSAVYLCASSSSDSANEKLFFGSGTQLSVL.

The rearrangement uses TRBV15 and TRBJ2-1; TRBD1 agrees at 9 bases. V dropped 5 bases and J dropped 2; count of bases not matched to a gene: 7. The CDR3 is 16 amino acids. Germline V gene data show CDR1 as LNHNV and CDR2 as YYDKDF (reference sequence). CDR3 in amino acids: CATSRYGQGTYNEQFF. CDR3 coding DNA: TGTGCCACCAGCCGATACGGACAGGGGACCTACAATGAGCAGTTCTTC.